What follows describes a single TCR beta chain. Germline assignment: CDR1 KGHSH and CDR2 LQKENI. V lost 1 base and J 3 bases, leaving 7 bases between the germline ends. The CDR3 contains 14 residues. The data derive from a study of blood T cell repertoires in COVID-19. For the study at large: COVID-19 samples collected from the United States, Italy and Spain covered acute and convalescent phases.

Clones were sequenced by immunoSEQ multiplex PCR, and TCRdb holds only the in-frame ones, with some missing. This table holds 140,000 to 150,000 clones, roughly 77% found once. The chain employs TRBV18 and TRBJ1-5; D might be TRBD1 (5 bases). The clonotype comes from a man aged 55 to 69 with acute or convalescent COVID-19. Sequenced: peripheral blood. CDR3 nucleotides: TGTGCCAGCTCACCACAACAGGACAATCAGCCCCAGCATTTT. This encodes CASSPQQDNQPQHF.